This T cell receptor (beta chain) was profiled in a study of preoperative IRX-2 immunotherapy in early breast cancer (dated by TCRdb to about 2019). The sample's treatment or condition, from its label and the paper: preoperative locoregional IRX-2 cytokine immunotherapy. The samples were obtained from a phase Ib study that tested preoperative, locoregional IRX-2 cytokine immunotherapy designed to prime immune responses. Donors were patients with early-stage breast cancer who received IRX-2 before surgery. Concerning this clone itself: The antigen this receptor binds is unknown. Base qualities are not at hand, and no much larger clone is one base apart.

The V and J ends are trimmed by 8 bases and 10 bases, leaving 23 bases between them. Via the germline V gene, CDR1 is ENHRY and CDR2 SYGVKD. There are 14 amino acids in the CDR3, from cysteine to phenylalanine inclusive. Only the CDR3 DNA is retained, 42 bases long and in frame from the first base. Libraries were prepared through the immunoSEQ multiplex PCR assay. TCRdb obtained this table from immuneACCESS and retained in-frame rearrangements with V and J assigned. These tables miss some clones; where compared with another copy, unresolved V genes account for less than half of the shortfall, and the remainder is unexplained. A total of some 59,000 clones appear in this sample, approximately 93% of them only once. Jointly, the top ten make up about 1.8% of the sample.

The V and J segments used are TRBV10-3 and TRBJ1-2; possibly the D gene is TRBD1, per 6 matching bases. This sequence was found in a human donor with breast cancer. Collection of the sample occurred from a patient treated with IRX-2 immunotherapy. The sequenced DNA is TGTGCCATCCAGCCCTTTGGACAGTCTCTTGTCTACACCTTC. Protein translation: CAIQPFGQSLVYTF.